A single sample gave rise to the 31 T cell receptor beta chains below, sequenced in a study of a mutant IDH1 vaccine in newly diagnosed glioma. Regarding time point: week 5, during vaccination. Doses of 300 ug of mutant IDH1 20-mer peptide were given with topical imiquimod. Their antigen targets remain unknown. The table came from immunoSEQ multiplex PCR; TCRdb's copy has only in-frame clones and leaves some out. Found here are roughly 39,000 clones, roughly 88% of them singletons; the top ten hold over 1.5%. Sequencing used PBMCs, obtained from a glioma patient whose treatment included an IDH1 peptide vaccine. These receptors all come from a man aged 35 to 55 with glioma.

J is TRBJ1-1 and V is TRBV10-2, with D possibly TRBD1 on 5 matching bases. Germline CDR1 and CDR2: WSHSY and SAAADI. Deletions cut 6 bases from V and 1 base from J, with 9 bases between. The CDR3 sequence is 13 residues long. The CDR3 region has the DNA TGCGCCAGCAGCTTAACAGGGAACACTGAAGCTTTCTTT. This sequence encodes CASSLTGNTEAFF.

The V gene is TRBV7-9, the J gene TRBJ2-3; perhaps D is TRBD1 or TRBD2 (5 bases each). CDR3 length equals 14 residues. From germline, CDR1 is SEHNR and CDR2 FQNEAQ (reference sequence). The germline V and J ends were trimmed by 2 bases and 4 bases, with 10 bases remaining between them. CDR3 in DNA: TGTGCCAGCAGCTTAAAAGTGGGGGCAGATACGCAGTATTTT. Translated: CASSLKVGADTQYF.

The rearrangement links TRBV15 to TRBJ1-1; 7 nucleotides align to TRBD1. The junction had 3 bases not matched to a gene; V was cut back by 1 base and J by 1 base. Per germline, CDR1 LNHNV and CDR2 YYDKDF (reference sequence). The CDR3 runs 15 residues. CDR3 sequence reads: CATSRADRPNTEAFF. As DNA, the CDR3 is TGTGCCACCAGCAGAGCGGACAGGCCGAACACTGAAGCTTTCTTT.

The chain carries TRBV14 and TRBJ1-2; D is uncertain. The germline CDR1 and CDR2 sequences are SGHDN and FVKESK. This CDR3 has 12 residues. V was pared by 5 bases and J by 5 bases, with 9 bases between. For the CDR3, the DNA is TGTGCCAGCAGCATTGATAGTTATGGCTACACCTTC. It translates to CASSIDSYGYTF. The full variable domain, its missing parts supplied by reference TRBV14 and TRBJ1-2, is EAGVTQFPSHSVIEKGQTVTLRCDPISGHDNLYWYRRVMGKEIKFLLHFVKESKQDESGMPNNRFLAERTGGTYSTLKVQPAELEDSGVYFCASSIDSYGYTFGSGTRLTVV.

The chain couples TRBV7-2 to TRBJ1-1; unclear D gene. The CDR3 extends over 13 amino acids. The germline gives CDR1 SGHTA, CDR2 FQGNSA. V lost 4 bases and J 6 bases, leaving 12 bases between the germline ends. In DNA, the CDR3 is TGTGCCAGCAGCTGGAAGGGCGGCGCTGAAGCTTTCTTT. Protein sequence: CASSWKGGAEAFF.

The V call is TRBV4-2, the J call TRBJ2-7, with D unresolved. CDR1 is LGHNA, CDR2 YNFKEQ, per germline. V lost 1 base and J lost 1, with 14 bases in between. CDR3 length: 16 residues. The CDR3 DNA reads TGTGCCAGCAGCCAAGTGGGAAGGGCCTATTCCTACGAGCAGTACTTC. This sequence encodes CASSQVGRAYSYEQYF.

There are a few counts of this clone. One end of the junction varies from germline; a read error may be responsible. The chain has TRBV7-7 and TRBJ2-1, with TRBD2 matching over 9 bases. CDR1 and CDR2 from the germline V gene are SSHAT and FNYEAQ (reference sequence). The CDR3 consists of 15 residues. CDR3: CASSLVAGAGNEQFF. In nucleotides, the CDR3 is TGTGCTAGCAGCTTAGTAGCGGGAGCGGGGAATGAGCAGTTCTTC.

This clone has only a few counts. The chain recombines TRBV18 with TRBJ1-1, with 7 positions matching TRBD1. Trimming at V came to 3 bases and at J to 4 bases, leaving 5 bases not matched to a gene. CDR3 length: 14 amino acids. The germline CDR1 and CDR2 sequences are KGHSH and LQKENI. CDR3 nucleotides: TGTGCCAGCTCACCCGGGACAGCCTCCACTGAAGCTTTCTTT. Translation gives CASSPGTASTEAFF.

This sequence joins TRBV27 and TRBJ1-1; tentative D call: TRBD1 (5 bases). V was trimmed by 5 bases and J by 5 bases, leaving 15 bases between them. Looked up from germline, CDR1 is MNHEY and CDR2 is SMNVEV (reference sequence). There are 14 residues in the CDR3. CDR3 coding DNA: TGTGCCAGCAGTCCAATAGGACAACTAACTGAAGCTTTCTTT. Protein sequence: CASSPIGQLTEAFF.

The CDR3 sequence is CASKANSYNEQFF. The DNA for the CDR3 is TGTGCCAGCAAAGCGAACTCCTACAATGAGCAGTTCTTC. The chain links TRBV6-1 to TRBJ2-1; D gene unclear. The CDR3 spans 13 residues. V lost 7 bases, J lost 0 bases, and 7 bases lay in between. The germline gives CDR1 MNHNS, CDR2 SASEGT.

V and J are TRBV5-6 and TRBJ2-7, with a possible D match to TRBD2 (6 bases). Germline values: CDR1 SGHDT, CDR2 YYEEEE. This CDR3 region has 13 residues. The V and J ends lost 6 bases and 6 bases respectively, with 16 bases between them. The CDR3 sequence is CASNMAGYVEQYF. CDR3 sequence (DNA): TGTGCCAGCAATATGGCGGGATATGTCGAGCAGTACTTC.

The gene calls are TRBV5-5 and TRBJ2-7, with 11 bases fitting TRBD1. Germline V gene lookup returns CDR1 SGHKS and CDR2 YYEKEE (reference sequence). This CDR3 is built from 19 residues. V gave up 4 bases and J gave up 0 bases; unmatched junction bases: 15. Here the CDR3 DNA reads TGTGCCAGCAGCGGACAGGGGGCACTGCGGGAGGCCTACTCCTACGAGCAGTACTTC. Amino acids: CASSGQGALREAYSYEQYF.

This chain joins TRBV11-2 and TRBJ2-7; 11 bases match TRBD1. The J segment lost 4 bases and the V segment lost 2 bases, leaving 4 bases of the junction unmatched. This CDR3 region has 15 residues. Germline V lookup: CDR1 SGHAT, CDR2 FQNNGV. CDR3 in DNA: TGTGCCAGCAGCTTACTCGGACAGGGGGCATACGAGCAGTACTTC. It translates to CASSLLGQGAYEQYF.

The V and J genes are TRBV27 and TRBJ2-7, with TRBD1 identical over 8 bases. The V gene's germline CDR1 is MNHEY and CDR2 SMNVEV (reference sequence). The V and J ends lost 8 bases and 4 bases, in that order; junction bases with no gene match: 10. The CDR3 sequence is 14 residues long. The CDR3, as DNA: TGTGCCAGCCTACCCGCCAGGGGGCCTTACGAGCAGTACTTC. Amino acids: CASLPARGPYEQYF.

This CDR3 reads CASSPGGIGGSRQFF. CDR3 sequence (DNA): TGTGCCAGCAGCCCGGGGGGCATTGGAGGGAGCCGGCAGTTCTTC. J is TRBJ2-1 and V is TRBV7-9, with D possibly being TRBD2 (7 bases). The germline gives CDR1 SEHNR, CDR2 FQNEAQ (reference sequence). The V and J ends lost 5 bases and 12 bases respectively, with 23 bases between them. CDR3 length: 15 residues.

V gene TRBV6-5 combines with J gene TRBJ2-7, with 7 bases aligning to TRBD2. Germline-derived CDR1 and CDR2 are MNHEY and SVGAGI. This CDR3 has 15 amino acids. Germline trimming cut 6 bases from V and 3 bases from J; bases unmatched to any gene: 11. The CDR3: CASSRSGLGNYEQYF. The CDR3 DNA reads TGTGCCAGCAGCCGGTCCGGACTAGGAAACTACGAGCAGTACTTC.

The sample holds a few counts of this clone. A junction boundary mismatches the germline segment, possibly from a read error. The rearrangement uses TRBV19 and TRBJ2-4; the match to TRBD2 covers 9 bases. Per germline, CDR1 LNHDA and CDR2 SQIVND (reference sequence). The CDR3 is 15 amino acids. The CDR3 DNA follows: TGTGCCACTAGTACCGGCGGGAGGGCCGTGAACATTCAGTACTTC. Its translation is CATSTGGRAVNIQYF.

The gene calls are TRBV18 and TRBJ2-5; TRBD1 agrees at 11 bases. Germline assignment: CDR1 KGHSH and CDR2 LQKENI. The V segment lost 6 bases and the J segment 5 bases; nucleotides outside the gene matches: 8. The CDR3 runs 15 residues. The CDR3 sequence: CASSRTGGVSETQYF. The DNA for the CDR3 is TGTGCCAGCTCTCGGACAGGGGGCGTTTCCGAGACCCAGTACTTC. The full variable domain, its missing parts supplied by reference TRBV18 and TRBJ2-5, is NAGVMQNPRHLVRRRGQEARLRCSPMKGHSHVYWYRQLPEEGLKFMVYLQKENIIDESGMPKERFSAEFPKEGPSILRIQQVVRGDSAAYFCASSRTGGVSETQYFGPGTRLLVL.

The rearrangement joins TRBV4-1 to TRBJ2-3; D unclear. The ends were cut back, 4 bases at V and 4 bases at J, with 21 bases in the middle. This CDR3 spans 17 amino acids. In germline, CDR1 is MGHRA, CDR2 YSYEKL. CDR3 coding DNA: TGCGCCAGCAGCCGCGGTTGGGTTTCTACCGGAGCAGATACGCAGTATTTT. Translation: CASSRGWVSTGADTQYF.

The rearrangement links TRBV4-1 to TRBJ2-2; 16 nucleotides match TRBD2. The J segment lost 5 bases and the V segment lost 4 bases, leaving 7 bases of the junction unmatched. The CDR3 is 18 residues long. Germline V lookup: CDR1 MGHRA, CDR2 YSYEKL. CDR3 coding DNA: TGCGCCAGCAGCCCGGGACTAGCGGGAGGGCCGGGGACCGGGGAGCTGTTTTTT. Translated, it gives CASSPGLAGGPGTGELFF.

The chain carries TRBV28 and TRBJ2-7; D gene ambiguous. CDR3 length equals 12 residues. Germline V CDR1 and CDR2: MDHEN, SYDVKM. The ends were cut back, 7 bases at V and 2 bases at J, with 9 bases in the middle. The DNA for the CDR3 is TGTGCCAGCATGAAGGCCCCCTACGAGCAGTACTTC. Translating it yields CASMKAPYEQYF.

This chain links TRBV4-3 with TRBJ1-5; D remains unclear. Germline CDR1 reads LGHNA; CDR2 reads YSLEER. V dropped 1 base and J dropped 4 bases, with 11 bases sitting between them. The CDR3 contains 15 residues. CDR3 region: CASSQVSAPNQPQHF. CDR3 sequence (DNA): TGCGCCAGCAGCCAAGTTTCAGCACCGAATCAGCCCCAGCATTTT.

V gene TRBV5-1 combines with J gene TRBJ1-4, with no clear D. Germline V gene lookup returns CDR1 SGHRS and CDR2 YFSETQ. The ends were cut back, 4 bases at V and 0 bases at J, with 13 bases in the middle. CDR3 size: 16 residues. In DNA form, the CDR3 reads TGCGCCAGCAGCCAGTACTTAAGGCCAACTAATGAAAAACTGTTTTTT. Protein product: CASSQYLRPTNEKLFF.

This chain connects TRBV15 to TRBJ2-1, with TRBD2 matching 12 bases. V trimming: 4 bases; J trimming: 7 bases; junction bases outside the gene matches: 8. This CDR3 region has 16 residues. Germline V CDR1 and CDR2: LNHNV, YYDKDF (reference sequence). CDR3 coding DNA: TGTGCCACCAGCAAGTCGCTGCTAGCGGGAGGGAATGAGCAGTTCTTC. Translating it yields CATSKSLLAGGNEQFF.

This chain joins TRBV19 and TRBJ2-2; D gene ambiguous. Trimming cost V 3 bases and J 5 bases, with 13 bases left between them. The CDR3 loop spans 15 amino acids. Germline CDR1 reads LNHDA; CDR2 reads SQIVND (reference sequence). CDR3 loop: CASSIPSFPTGELFF. In DNA, the CDR3 is TGTGCCAGTAGTATCCCCTCTTTTCCTACCGGGGAGCTGTTTTTT.

The chain recombines TRBV4-2 with TRBJ2-3, with a tentative D call TRBD2 (6 bases). V lost 2 bases and J lost 1, with 7 bases in between. The CDR3 sequence is 14 residues long. Looked up from germline, CDR1 is LGHNA and CDR2 is YNFKEQ. CDR3 residues: CASSQRERTDTQYF. The CDR3 nucleotides read TGTGCCAGCAGCCAACGGGAGCGCACAGATACGCAGTATTTT.

The sample holds a few counts of this clone. CDR3: CASSLAFYEQYF. CDR3 nucleotides: TGCGCCAGCAGTCTAGCGTTTTACGAGCAGTACTTC. The rearrangement links TRBV10-2 to TRBJ2-7; the D gene is possibly TRBD2 (6 bases). Germline-derived CDR1 and CDR2 are WSHSY and SAAADI. V was pared by 5 bases and J by 4 bases, with 9 bases between. There are 12 residues in the CDR3.

The rearrangement uses TRBV6-1 and TRBJ2-1, with 7 bases aligning to TRBD2. CDR3 length equals 14 residues. Germline values: CDR1 MNHNS, CDR2 SASEGT. V dropped 8 bases and J dropped 0; count of bases not matched to a gene: 4. Here the CDR3 reads CASRDYSSYNEQFF. In nucleotides, the CDR3 is TGTGCCAGCCGGGACTATAGCTCCTACAATGAGCAGTTCTTC.

This chain joins TRBV11-3 and TRBJ2-5; TRBD2 aligns across 9 bases. Germline lookup yields CDR1 SGHNT and CDR2 YENEEA. The ends lost 8 bases at V and 1 base at J; junction bases unmatched: 5. The CDR3 length is 14 residues. The CDR3 sequence: CASQASGTQETQYF. CDR3 in DNA: TGTGCCAGCCAGGCTAGCGGGACCCAAGAGACCCAGTACTTC.

On this clone: A junction boundary mismatches the germline segment, possibly from a read error. The chain carries TRBV25-1 and TRBJ2-6; a weak D match, TRBD1 (7 bases). Germline V gives CDR1 MGHDK, CDR2 SYGVNS. The CDR3 is 16 residues long. CDR3 in DNA: TGTGCCAGCAGGGAATTCAGGGGGGATGGGGCCAACGTCCTGACTTTC. It yields the protein CASREFRGDGANVLTF.

The J gene is TRBJ2-5, the V gene TRBV27; 7 bases map to TRBD2. The ends lost 4 bases at V and 2 bases at J; junction bases unmatched: 10. The CDR3 loop spans 16 amino acids. The V gene's germline CDR1 is MNHEY and CDR2 SMNVEV (reference sequence). The CDR3 DNA reads TGTGCCAGCAGTTCCCAGGAGGGAGGGTATCAAGAGACCCAGTACTTC. It specifies CASSSQEGGYQETQYF.